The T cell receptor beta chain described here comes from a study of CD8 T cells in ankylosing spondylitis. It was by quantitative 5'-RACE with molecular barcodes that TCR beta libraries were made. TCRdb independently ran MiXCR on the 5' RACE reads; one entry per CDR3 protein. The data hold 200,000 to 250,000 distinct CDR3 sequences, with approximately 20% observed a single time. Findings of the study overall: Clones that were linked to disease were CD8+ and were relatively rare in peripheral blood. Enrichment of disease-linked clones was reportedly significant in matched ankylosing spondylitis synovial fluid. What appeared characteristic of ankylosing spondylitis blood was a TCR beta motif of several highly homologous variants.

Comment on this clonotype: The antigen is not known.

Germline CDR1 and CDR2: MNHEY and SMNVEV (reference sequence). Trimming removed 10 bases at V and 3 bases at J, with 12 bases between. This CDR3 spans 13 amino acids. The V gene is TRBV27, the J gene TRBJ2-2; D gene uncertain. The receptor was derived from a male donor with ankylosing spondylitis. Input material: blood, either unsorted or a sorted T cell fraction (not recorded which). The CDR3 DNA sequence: TGTGCCACCGCTCGGTCTTACACCGGGGAGCTGTTTTTT. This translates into CATARSYTGELFF.